This TCR beta chain was identified during a study of blood T cell repertoires in COVID-19. On the study more broadly: The United States, Italy and Spain provided the acute and convalescent COVID-19 samples.

The study assigned cohorts using participant-reported clinical history. Clones were sequenced by immunoSEQ multiplex PCR, and TCRdb holds only the in-frame ones, with some missing. Altogether 120,000 to 150,000 clones are present, 85% being singletons, with the ten largest covering roughly 6.4%. CDR1 is MNHEY and CDR2 is SVGAGI in the germline V gene. This CDR3 is built from 15 residues. With V trimmed by 6 bases and J by 3 bases, 7 bases remained unmatched. Source material: PBMCs or T cells enriched from blood (not recorded which). This receptor was obtained from a woman aged 35 to 49 who had recovered from COVID-19. The J gene is TRBJ1-5, the V gene TRBV6-5; 8 bases line up with TRBD1. The DNA of the CDR3 is TGTGCCAGCAGGTCGACAGGGGCAATCAATCAGCCCCAGCATTTT. It is translated as CASRSTGAINQPQHF.